This T cell receptor (beta chain) is drawn from a study of blood T cell repertoires in COVID-19. The junction had 14 bases not matched to a gene; V was cut back by 3 bases and J by 5 bases. Germline CDR1 reads SGHRS; CDR2 reads YFSETQ. The CDR3 is 16 residues long. Per the original methods: It was from reference gene primer amplification that nucleated cell counts were estimated. This table comes from immunoSEQ multiplex PCR, and its TCRdb copy is limited to in-frame clones, with some not included. Clone size and V and J calls were adopted from that table, with D and trimming inferred from the DNA. The table shows roughly 180,000 clones, with more than 70% occurring only once.

The chain is built from TRBV5-1 and TRBJ2-7; 7 bases align to TRBD1. Material for sequencing was PBMCs or T cells enriched from blood (not recorded which). This receptor was identified in a woman aged 45-59 years in a cohort exposed to, infected with or recovered from COVID-19 (not recorded which). CDR3 DNA: TGCGCCAGCAGCTGGGGCCCCACAGGGGAATCCCACGAGCAGTACTTC. Its translation: CASSWGPTGESHEQYF. The whole variable domain, filled in from reference TRBV5-1 and TRBJ2-7, reads KAGVTQTPRYLIKTRGQQVTLSCSPISGHRSVSWYQQTPGQGLQFLFEYFSETQRNKGNFPGRFSGRQFSNSRSEMNVSTLELGDSALYLCASSWGPTGESHEQYFGPGTRLTVT.